The T cell receptor (beta chain) under discussion was sequenced for a study of cytomegalovirus exposure and HLA in healthy donors. The PCR contained 60 Vbeta and 13 Jbeta primers. In the authors' workflow: Later reanalysis found around 84 million unique TCR beta chains, roughly 10 million of them shared. Generated by immunoSEQ multiplex PCR, the TCRdb table keeps only in-frame clones and is missing some. V and J calls and clone size are those listed in that table; D and trimming were worked out from the DNA. The repertoire holds roughly 200,000 clones, with roughly 73% as singletons. CDR3 length: 17 amino acids. The V end was cut by 8 bases, the J end by 5 bases, with 27 bases between. Germline CDR1 MDHEN, CDR2 SYDVKM.

The sample was PBMCs. The sequence was obtained from a woman in her twenties or thirties in good health and CMV-seropositive. The chain recombines TRBV28 with TRBJ1-1; D is possibly TRBD1 (6 bases). CDR3 protein: CASGGVAGGGLRTEAFF. The CDR3 coding sequence is TGTGCCAGCGGAGGGGTCGCGGGGGGGGGCTTAAGGACTGAAGCTTTCTTT. Full variable domain (rest looked up from reference TRBV28 and TRBJ1-1): DVKVTQSSRYLVKRTGEKVFLECVQDMDHENMFWYRQDPGLGLRLIYFSYDVKMKEKGDIPEGYSVSREKKERFSLILESASTNQTSMYLCASGGVAGGGLRTEAFFGQGTRLTVV.